The 5 T cell receptor beta chains given below trace back to one sample, sequenced in a study of cytomegalovirus exposure and HLA in healthy donors. 60 Vbeta and 13 Jbeta primers were used in PCR. This table comes from immunoSEQ multiplex PCR, and its TCRdb copy is limited to in-frame clones, with some not included. The profile shows fewer than 45,000 clones, 85% to 95% of them singletons. What was sequenced was PBMCs. The receptors originated from a young woman in good health and CMV-seronegative.

The chain joins TRBV11-2 to TRBJ2-2; the D gene is possibly TRBD2 (5 bases). In germline, CDR1 is SGHAT, CDR2 FQNNGV. This CDR3 region has 15 residues. With 4 bases removed from V and 0 bases from J, the gap between germline ends came to 9 bases. The CDR3 reads CASSSHGANTGELFF. CDR3 DNA: TGTGCCAGCAGCTCGCACGGGGCGAACACCGGGGAGCTGTTTTTT.

This clone was seen only once. This chain connects TRBV28 to TRBJ2-5; TRBD2 is a possible D gene (5 bases). This CDR3 has 15 amino acids. V gave up 5 bases and J gave up 3 bases, with 16 bases separating them. Per germline, CDR1 MDHEN and CDR2 SYDVKM. This chain's CDR3 is CASSDPTLAKETQYF. The CDR3, as DNA: TGTGCCAGCAGTGACCCAACTTTAGCGAAAGAGACCCAGTACTTC.

The chain is built from TRBV4-1 and TRBJ1-1; a weak D match, TRBD1 (5 bases). The germline V gene encodes CDR1 MGHRA and CDR2 YSYEKL. With 0 bases removed from V and 4 bases from J, the gap between germline ends came to 15 bases. The CDR3 length is 16 residues. The chain's CDR3 is CASSQEIRGYGTEAFF. CDR3 DNA: TGCGCCAGCAGCCAAGAAATTAGGGGTTACGGCACTGAAGCTTTCTTT.

This clone was detected a few times. The genes are TRBV6-4 and TRBJ2-1; possible D gene TRBD2, 6 bases. CDR3 length equals 12 residues. From germline, CDR1 is MRHNA and CDR2 SNTAGT. V dropped 3 bases and J dropped 9 bases, with 9 bases sitting between them. The CDR3 nucleotides read TGTGCCAGCAGTGATGGTAGCGGTGAGCAGTTCTTC. Protein sequence: CASSDGSGEQFF.

The chain joins TRBV28 to TRBJ1-2; weak D call: TRBD1 (5 bases). CDR3 length: 15 residues. Germline V CDR1 and CDR2: MDHEN, SYDVKM. Trimming took off 2 bases at V and 1 base at J, with 11 bases between the two ends. The CDR3 is CASSLPTDLNYGYTF. DNA of the CDR3: TGTGCCAGCAGTTTACCGACAGATCTTAACTATGGCTACACCTTC.